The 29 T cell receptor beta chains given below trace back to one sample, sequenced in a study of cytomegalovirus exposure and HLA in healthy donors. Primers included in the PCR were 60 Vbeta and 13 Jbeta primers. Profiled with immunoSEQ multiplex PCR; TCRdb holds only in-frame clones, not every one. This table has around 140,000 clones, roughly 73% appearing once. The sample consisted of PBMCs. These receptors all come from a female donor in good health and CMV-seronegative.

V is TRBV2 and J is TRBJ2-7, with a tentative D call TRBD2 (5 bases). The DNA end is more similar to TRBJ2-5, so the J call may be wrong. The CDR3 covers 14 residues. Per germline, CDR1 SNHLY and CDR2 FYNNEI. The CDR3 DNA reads TGTGCCAGCAGTGAAAATCGGGAACAAGAGACCCAGTACTTC. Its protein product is CASSENREQETQYF.

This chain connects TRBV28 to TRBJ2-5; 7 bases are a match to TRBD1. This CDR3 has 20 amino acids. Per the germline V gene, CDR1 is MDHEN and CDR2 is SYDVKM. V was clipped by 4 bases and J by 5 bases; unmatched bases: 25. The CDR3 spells CASSSPLGSLSGQRRETQYF. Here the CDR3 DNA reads TGTGCCAGCAGTTCTCCCCTCGGATCATTATCGGGACAGCGGAGGGAGACCCAGTACTTC. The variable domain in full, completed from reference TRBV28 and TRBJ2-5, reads DVKVTQSSRYLVKRTGEKVFLECVQDMDHENMFWYRQDPGLGLRLIYFSYDVKMKEKGDIPEGYSVSREKKERFSLILESASTNQTSMYLCASSSPLGSLSGQRRETQYFGPGTRLLVL.

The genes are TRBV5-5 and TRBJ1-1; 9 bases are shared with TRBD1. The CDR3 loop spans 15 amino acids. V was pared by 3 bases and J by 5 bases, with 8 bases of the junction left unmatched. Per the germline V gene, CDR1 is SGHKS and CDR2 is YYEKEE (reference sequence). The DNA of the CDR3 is TGTGCCAGCAGCTGGAACAGACAGGGGGGGACTGAAGCTTTCTTT. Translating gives CASSWNRQGGTEAFF.

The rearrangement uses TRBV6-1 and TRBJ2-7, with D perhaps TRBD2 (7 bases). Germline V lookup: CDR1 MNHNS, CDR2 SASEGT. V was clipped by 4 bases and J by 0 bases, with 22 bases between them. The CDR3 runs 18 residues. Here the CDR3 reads CASSAKPWRGPSSYEQYF. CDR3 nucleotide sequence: TGTGCCAGCAGTGCTAAACCGTGGCGGGGGCCGAGCTCCTACGAGCAGTACTTC.

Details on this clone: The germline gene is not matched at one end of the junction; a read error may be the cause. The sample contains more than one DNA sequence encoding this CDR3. DNA for the CDR3: TGTGCCAGTAGTTATGGAGGTGTTGGCACTGAAGCTTTCTTT. It yields the protein CASSYGGVGTEAFF. The chain has TRBV6-6 and TRBJ1-1; no clear D. The CDR3 contains 14 residues. The germline gives CDR1 MNHNY, CDR2 SVGAGI (reference sequence).

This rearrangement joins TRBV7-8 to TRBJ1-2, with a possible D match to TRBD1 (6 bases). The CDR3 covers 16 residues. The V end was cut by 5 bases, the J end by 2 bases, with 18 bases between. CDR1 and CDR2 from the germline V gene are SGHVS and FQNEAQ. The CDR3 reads CASSPRGWSGNYGYTF. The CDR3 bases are TGTGCCAGCAGCCCCAGGGGATGGTCAGGCAACTATGGCTACACCTTC.

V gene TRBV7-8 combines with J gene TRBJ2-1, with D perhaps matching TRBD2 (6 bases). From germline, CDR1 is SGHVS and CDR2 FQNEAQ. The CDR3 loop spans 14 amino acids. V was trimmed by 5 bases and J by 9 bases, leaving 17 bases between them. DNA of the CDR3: TGTGCCAGCAGCCGAAGACTAGACGGTGGTGAGCAGTTCTTC. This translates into CASSRRLDGGEQFF.

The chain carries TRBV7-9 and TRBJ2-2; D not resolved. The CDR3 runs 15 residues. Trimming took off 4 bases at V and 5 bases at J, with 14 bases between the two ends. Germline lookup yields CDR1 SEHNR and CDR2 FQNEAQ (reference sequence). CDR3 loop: CASSSKSGRTGELFF. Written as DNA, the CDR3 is TGTGCCAGCAGCTCAAAATCGGGTCGAACCGGGGAGCTGTTTTTT.

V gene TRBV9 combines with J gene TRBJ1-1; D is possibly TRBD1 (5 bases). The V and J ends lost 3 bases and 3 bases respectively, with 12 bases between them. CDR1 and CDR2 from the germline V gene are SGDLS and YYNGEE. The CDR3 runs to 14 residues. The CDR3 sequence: CASSAFGGDTEAFF. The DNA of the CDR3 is TGTGCCAGCAGCGCCTTCGGGGGGGACACTGAAGCTTTCTTT.

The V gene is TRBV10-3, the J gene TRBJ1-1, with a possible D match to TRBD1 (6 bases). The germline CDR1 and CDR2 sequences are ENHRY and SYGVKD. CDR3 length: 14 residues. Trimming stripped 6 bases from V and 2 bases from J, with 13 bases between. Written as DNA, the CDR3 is TGTGCCATCAGCACGGACAGAGTTAACACTGAAGCTTTCTTT. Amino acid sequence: CAISTDRVNTEAFF.

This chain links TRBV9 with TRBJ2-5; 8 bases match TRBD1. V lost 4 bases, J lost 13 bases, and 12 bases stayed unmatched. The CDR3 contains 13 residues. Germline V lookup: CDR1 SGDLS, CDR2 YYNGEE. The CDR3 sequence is CASSPGQGSPMYF. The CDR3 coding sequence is TGTGCCAGCAGCCCCGGACAGGGCTCACCGATGTACTTC.

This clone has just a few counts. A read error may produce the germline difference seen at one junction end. CDR3 bases: TGCGCCAGCACTGAGGGGACAGGGATCCTCTATGGCTACACCTTC. It specifies CASTEGTGILYGYTF. The chain couples TRBV10-2 to TRBJ1-2; 9 bases line up with TRBD1. The germline gives CDR1 WSHSY, CDR2 SAAADI. This CDR3 region has 15 residues.

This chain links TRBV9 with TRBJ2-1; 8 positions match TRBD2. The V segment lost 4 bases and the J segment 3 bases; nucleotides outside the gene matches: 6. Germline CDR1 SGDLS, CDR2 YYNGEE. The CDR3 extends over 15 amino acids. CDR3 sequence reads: CASSQTSGGYNEQFF. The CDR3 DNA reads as TGTGCCAGCAGCCAAACTAGCGGTGGCTACAATGAGCAGTTCTTC.

The DNA for the CDR3 is TGTGCCATCAGTGAGTCGGGCGGGGAGGCTTTCTTT. It yields the protein CAISESGGEAFF. The chain couples TRBV10-3 to TRBJ1-1, with D unresolved. Looked up from germline, CDR1 is ENHRY and CDR2 is SYGVKD. V dropped 0 bases and J dropped 11 bases, with 10 bases sitting between them. CDR3 length: 12 residues.

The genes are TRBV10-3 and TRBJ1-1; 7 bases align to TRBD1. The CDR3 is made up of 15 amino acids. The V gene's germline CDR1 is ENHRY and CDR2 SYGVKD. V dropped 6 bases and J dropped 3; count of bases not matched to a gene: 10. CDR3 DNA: TGTGCCATCAGGGCGACAGGGAGCCAGGACACTGAAGCTTTCTTT. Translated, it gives CAIRATGSQDTEAFF.

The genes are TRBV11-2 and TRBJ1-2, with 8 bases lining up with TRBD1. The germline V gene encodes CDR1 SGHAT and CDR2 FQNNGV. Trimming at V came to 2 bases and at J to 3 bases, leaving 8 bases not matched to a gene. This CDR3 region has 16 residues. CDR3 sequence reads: CASSLTRTGSYYGYTF. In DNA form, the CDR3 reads TGTGCCAGCAGCTTAACTAGGACAGGGTCTTACTATGGCTACACCTTC.

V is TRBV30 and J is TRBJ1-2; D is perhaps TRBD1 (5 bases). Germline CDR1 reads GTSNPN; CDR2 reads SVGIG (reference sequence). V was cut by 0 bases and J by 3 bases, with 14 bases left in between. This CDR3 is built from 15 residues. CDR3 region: CAWSVPAGGYYGYTF. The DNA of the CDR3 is TGTGCCTGGAGTGTCCCCGCGGGGGGGTACTATGGCTACACCTTC.

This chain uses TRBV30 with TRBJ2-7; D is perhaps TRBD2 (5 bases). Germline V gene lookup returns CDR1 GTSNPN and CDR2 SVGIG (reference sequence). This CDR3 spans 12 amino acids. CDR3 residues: CAVQWTLYEQYF. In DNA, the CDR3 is TGTGCAGTACAGTGGACTTTATACGAGCAGTACTTC.

The CDR3 DNA sequence: TGCGCCAGCAGCCAAGGTCCAGCGGTGCAAGATACGCAGTATTTT. Amino acid sequence: CASSQGPAVQDTQYF. The genes are TRBV4-1 and TRBJ2-3, with TRBD2 as a possible D gene (5 bases). The V gene's germline CDR1 is MGHRA and CDR2 YSYEKL. V lost 1 base and J 5 bases, leaving 13 bases between the germline ends. The CDR3 contains 15 residues.

CDR3 DNA: TGTGCCAGCAGCTTTTGGACAGGGAAGACTGAAGCTTTCTTT. This translates into CASSFWTGKTEAFF. This chain links TRBV7-2 with TRBJ1-1, with 8 bases aligning to TRBD1. CDR3 length: 14 residues. V shed 3 bases and J 5 bases; nucleotides not matched to a gene: 5. Germline V gene data show CDR1 as SGHTA and CDR2 as FQGNSA.

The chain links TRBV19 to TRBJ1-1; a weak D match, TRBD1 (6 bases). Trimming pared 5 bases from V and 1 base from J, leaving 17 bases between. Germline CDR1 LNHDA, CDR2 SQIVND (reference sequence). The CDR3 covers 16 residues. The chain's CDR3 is CASSPPGGRKNTEAFF. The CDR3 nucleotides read TGTGCCAGTAGTCCCCCCGGGGGGCGAAAGAACACTGAAGCTTTCTTT.

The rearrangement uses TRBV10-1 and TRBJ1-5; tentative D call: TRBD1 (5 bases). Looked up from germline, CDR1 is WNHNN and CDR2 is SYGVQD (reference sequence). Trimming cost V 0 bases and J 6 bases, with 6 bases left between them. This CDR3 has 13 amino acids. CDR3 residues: CASSESGGQPQHF. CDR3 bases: TGCGCCAGCAGTGAGTCCGGGGGTCAGCCCCAGCATTTT.

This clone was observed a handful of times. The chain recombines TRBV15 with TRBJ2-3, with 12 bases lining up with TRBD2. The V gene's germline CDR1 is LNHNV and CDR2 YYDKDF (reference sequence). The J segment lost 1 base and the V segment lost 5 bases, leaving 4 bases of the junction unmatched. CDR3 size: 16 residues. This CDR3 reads CATSPRLAGGTDTQYF. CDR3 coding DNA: TGTGCCACCAGCCCTAGACTAGCGGGGGGCACAGATACGCAGTATTTT.

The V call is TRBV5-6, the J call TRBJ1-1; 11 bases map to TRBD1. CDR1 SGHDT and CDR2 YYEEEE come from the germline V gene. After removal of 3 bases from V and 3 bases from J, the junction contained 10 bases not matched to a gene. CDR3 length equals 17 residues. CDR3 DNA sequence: TGTGCCAGCAGCTCCGGGACAGGGGGGGGCGTGGACACTGAAGCTTTCTTT. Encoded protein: CASSSGTGGGVDTEAFF.

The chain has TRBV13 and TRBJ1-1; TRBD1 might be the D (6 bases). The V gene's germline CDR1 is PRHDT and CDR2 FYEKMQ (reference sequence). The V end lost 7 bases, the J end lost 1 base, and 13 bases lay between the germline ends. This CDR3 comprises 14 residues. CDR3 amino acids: CASNQGQTNTEAFF. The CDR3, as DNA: TGTGCCAGCAATCAGGGGCAGACGAACACTGAAGCTTTCTTT.

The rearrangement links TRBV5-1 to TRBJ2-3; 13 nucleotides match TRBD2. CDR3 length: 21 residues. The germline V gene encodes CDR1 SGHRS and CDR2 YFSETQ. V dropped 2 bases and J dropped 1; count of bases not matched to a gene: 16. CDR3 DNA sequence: TGCGCCAGCAGCTTAAGGACTAGCGGGAGTTGGGTCCACAACGGCACAGATACGCAGTATTTT. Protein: CASSLRTSGSWVHNGTDTQYF.

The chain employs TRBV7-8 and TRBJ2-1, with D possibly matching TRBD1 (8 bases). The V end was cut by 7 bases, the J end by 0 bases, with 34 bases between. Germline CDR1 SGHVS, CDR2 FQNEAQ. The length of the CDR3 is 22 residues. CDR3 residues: CASILGRQGQGSGLRSYNEQFF. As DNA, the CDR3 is TGTGCCAGCATCCTCGGCCGACAGGGGCAGGGTAGCGGGCTACGCTCCTACAATGAGCAGTTCTTC. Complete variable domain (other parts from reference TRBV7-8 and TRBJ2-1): GAGVSQSPRYKVAKRGQDVALRCDPISGHVSLFWYQQALGQGPEFLTYFQNEAQLDKSGLPSDRFFAERPEGSVSTLKIQRTQQEDSAVYLCASILGRQGQGSGLRSYNEQFFGPGTRLTVL.

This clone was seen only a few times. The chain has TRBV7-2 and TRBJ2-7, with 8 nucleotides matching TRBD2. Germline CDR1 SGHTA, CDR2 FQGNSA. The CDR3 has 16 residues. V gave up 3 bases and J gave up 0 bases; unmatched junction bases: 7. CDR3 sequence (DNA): TGTGCCAGCAGCTTCCCCACCGGGGGGGGCTCCTACGAGCAGTACTTC. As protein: CASSFPTGGGSYEQYF.

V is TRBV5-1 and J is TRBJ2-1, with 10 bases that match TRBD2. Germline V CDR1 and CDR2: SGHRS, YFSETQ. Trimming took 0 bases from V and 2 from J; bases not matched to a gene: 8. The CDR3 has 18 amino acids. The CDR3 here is CASSLDGAGGPPYNEQFF. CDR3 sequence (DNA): TGCGCCAGCAGCTTGGATGGAGCGGGGGGGCCGCCCTACAATGAGCAGTTCTTC. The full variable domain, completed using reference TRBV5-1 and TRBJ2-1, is KAGVTQTPRYLIKTRGQQVTLSCSPISGHRSVSWYQQTPGQGLQFLFEYFSETQRNKGNFPGRFSGRQFSNSRSEMNVSTLELGDSALYLCASSLDGAGGPPYNEQFFGPGTRLTVL.